The text below deals with one TCR beta chain. Its specificity is unknown. The data stem from a study of T cell clones after liver transplantation. Turning to the study itself: Apart from a few HCV-positive recipients, transplants were for non-autoimmune, non-viral reasons. Broader study findings: In 5 of 8 subjects, circulating graft-donor-reactive CD4 TCRbeta sequences fell significantly after transplant. These preliminary findings come from unstandardized post-transplant sampling times.

The CDR3 length is 16 residues. The V gene's germline CDR1 is LNHDA and CDR2 SQIVND (reference sequence). Trimming at V came to 2 bases and at J to 10 bases, leaving 7 bases not matched to a gene. Sequencing was performed with immunoSEQ multiplex PCR; in TCRdb, only in-frame clones are kept and a portion is missing. Altogether tens of thousands of clones are present, about 70% being singletons, with the ten largest covering around 9.7%. The chain carries TRBV19 and TRBJ2-1; 14 positions agree with TRBD2. Sequenced here: CD4+ T cells from blood, sampled at the 22-month timepoint. The receptor was derived from a human patient who received a liver transplant. Some T cells could come from the graft donor. CDR3 sequence: CASSIRGTSGGYEQFF. Written as DNA, the CDR3 is TGTGCCAGTAGTATACGGGGGACTAGCGGGGGATACGAGCAGTTCTTC.